This T cell receptor (beta chain) is from a study of blood T cells in healthy people across ages. PCR was performed a second time for 7 to 11 cycles using a sample-barcoded 5' primer and a J-beta primer mix. TCRdb called the 5' RACE reads again in MiXCR, with one record for every CDR3 protein. Here the sample spans 800,000 to 950,000 distinct CDR3 sequences, about 29% being singletons. This clonotype was seen a few times. This CDR3 spans 13 amino acids. V gave up 4 bases and J gave up 2 bases, with 11 bases separating them. The germline V gene encodes CDR1 SQVTM and CDR2 ANQGSEA. These sequences were also reported in another study, on T cells of mothers and their children.

This TCR came from a woman between 35 and 50 years old in good health. Material for sequencing was blood. V and J are TRBV29-1 and TRBJ1-2, with a tentative D call TRBD1 (6 bases). Here the CDR3 reads CSVGGRGNYGYTF. The CDR3 DNA reads TGCAGCGTTGGAGGCAGGGGCAACTATGGCTACACCTTC.